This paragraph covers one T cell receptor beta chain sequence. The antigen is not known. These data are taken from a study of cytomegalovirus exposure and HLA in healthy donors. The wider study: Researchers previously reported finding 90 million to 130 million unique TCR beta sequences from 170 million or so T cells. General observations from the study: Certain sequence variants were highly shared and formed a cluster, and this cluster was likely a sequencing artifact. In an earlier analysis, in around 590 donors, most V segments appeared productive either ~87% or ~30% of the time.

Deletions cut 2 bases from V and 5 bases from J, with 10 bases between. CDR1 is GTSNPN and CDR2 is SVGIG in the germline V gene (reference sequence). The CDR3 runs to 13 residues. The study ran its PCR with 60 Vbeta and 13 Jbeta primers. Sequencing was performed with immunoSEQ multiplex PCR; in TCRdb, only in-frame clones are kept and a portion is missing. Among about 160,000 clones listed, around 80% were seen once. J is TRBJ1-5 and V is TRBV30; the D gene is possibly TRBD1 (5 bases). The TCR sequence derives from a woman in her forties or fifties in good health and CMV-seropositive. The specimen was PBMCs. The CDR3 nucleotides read TGTGCCTGGAGTTCCAGGGAAGATCAGCCCCAGCATTTT. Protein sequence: CAWSSREDQPQHF.